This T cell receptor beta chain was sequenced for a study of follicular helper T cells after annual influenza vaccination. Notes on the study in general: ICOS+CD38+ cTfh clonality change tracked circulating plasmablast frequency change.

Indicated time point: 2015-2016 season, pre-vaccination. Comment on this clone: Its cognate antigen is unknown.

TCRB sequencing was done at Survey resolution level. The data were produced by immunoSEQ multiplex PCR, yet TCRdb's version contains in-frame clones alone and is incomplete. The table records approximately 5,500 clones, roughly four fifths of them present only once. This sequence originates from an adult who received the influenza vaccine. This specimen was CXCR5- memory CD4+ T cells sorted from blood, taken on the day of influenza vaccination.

The CDR3 spells CASTKDWGTQYF. As DNA, the CDR3 is TGTGCCAGCACTAAAGACTGGGGGACTCAGTATTTT. The genes are TRBV7-2 and TRBJ2-3; possible D gene TRBD2, 6 bases. The CDR3 totals 12 residues. The germline CDR1 and CDR2 sequences are SGHTA and FQGNSA. V lost 7 bases and J lost 12, with 17 bases in between.